This TCR beta chain was sequenced for a study of T cells after posttransplantation cyclophosphamide. Regarding the study as a whole: Later post-transplant blood repertoires were often dominated by donor CD8+ memory clones. TRB clonality was highly associated with recipient CMV seropositivity and reactivation. Blood and skin or GI T cell repertoires showed limited TRB overlap.

V lost 3 bases and J lost 5, with 9 bases in between. The germline CDR1 and CDR2 sequences are SGHNT and YYREEE (reference sequence). The CDR3 consists of 13 residues. In the case of this clone: Its antigen is unidentified.

Here immunoSEQ multiplex PCR was the method, and the copy in TCRdb shows in-frame clones only, minus some. This table has approximately 5,400 clones, approximately 94% appearing once. The material sequenced was CD4+ T cells sorted from bone marrow. This clonotype originated in a woman aged 55 to 70 in good health, CMV-negative, and a related stem cell transplant donor. The rearrangement uses TRBV5-4 and TRBJ2-1; tentative D call: TRBD2 (5 bases). This CDR3 reads CASSSTRDNEQFF. For the CDR3, the DNA is TGTGCCAGCAGCTCTACTAGAGACAATGAGCAGTTCTTC.